These 31 T cell receptor beta chains came from one sample sequenced in a study of blood T cell repertoires in COVID-19. Profiling relied on immunoSEQ multiplex PCR, and the TCRdb table lists in-frame clones only, not all of them. The sample has under 300,000 clones, 70% to 85% seen once; the top ten hold about 3.1%. The sequenced sample consisted of peripheral blood. These receptor sequences come from an elderly woman with acute or convalescent COVID-19.

The V gene is TRBV29-1, the J gene TRBJ1-6; D is undetermined. V lost 3 bases and J 0 bases, leaving 18 bases between the germline ends. The CDR3 is 18 amino acids. Germline lookup yields CDR1 SQVTM and CDR2 ANQGSEA. The CDR3 spells CSVERSPSSSSYNSPLHF. The DNA for the CDR3 is TGCAGCGTTGAGCGGAGTCCCTCGTCTAGCTCCTATAATTCACCCCTCCACTTT.

The gene calls are TRBV9 and TRBJ1-4; D may be TRBD1 (6 bases). CDR1 is SGDLS and CDR2 is YYNGEE in the germline V gene. The V end was cut by 3 bases, the J end by 0 bases, with 9 bases between. The CDR3 extends over 15 amino acids. As DNA, the CDR3 is TGTGCCAGCAGCGCGGACAGAGCAACTAATGAAAAACTGTTTTTT. Amino acid sequence: CASSADRATNEKLFF.

This sequence joins TRBV7-9 and TRBJ1-4; TRBD1 matches at 7 bases. The CDR3 covers 15 residues. J was trimmed by 8 bases and V by 4 bases; bases with no gene match: 10. The germline gives CDR1 SEHNR, CDR2 FQNEAQ (reference sequence). The CDR3 DNA reads TGTGCCAGCAGCTCCGGGGGACAGTCGGGGGAAAAACTGTTTTTT. This gives the protein CASSSGGQSGEKLFF.

V and J are TRBV5-1 and TRBJ2-7; TRBD2 matches at 9 bases. Germline CDR1 and CDR2: SGHRS and YFSETQ. V was clipped by 4 bases and J by 0 bases; unmatched bases: 8. The CDR3 totals 16 residues. The CDR3 nucleotides read TGCGCCAGCAGCCCCTGGGCTAGCGGGAACTCCTACGAGCAGTACTTC. Translated, it gives CASSPWASGNSYEQYF.

This clone came up once. The chain couples TRBV3-1 (or the pseudogene TRBV3-2) to TRBJ1-4, with 7 bases lining up with TRBD1. The CDR3 spans 15 residues. Germline values: CDR1 LGHDT, CDR2 YNNKEL (reference sequence). V was pared by 4 bases and J by 0 bases, with 2 bases of the junction left unmatched. DNA for the CDR3: TGTGCCAGCAGCCCCCAGGGGGCAACTAATGAAAAACTGTTTTTT. It is translated as CASSPQGATNEKLFF.

This clone was counted only a few times. In DNA form, the CDR3 reads TGCGCCAGCAGCTTGCCGGGACTAGCGGGAGGGTCCAGGGAGACCCAGTACTTC. It translates to CASSLPGLAGGSRETQYF. The chain employs TRBV5-1 and TRBJ2-5; 16 nucleotides line up with TRBD2. CDR1 and CDR2 (germline): SGHRS, YFSETQ. The CDR3 consists of 18 residues. J was trimmed by 5 bases and V by 1 base; bases with no gene match: 8.

The rearrangement links TRBV6-1 to TRBJ2-5, with 7 bases identical to TRBD2. J was trimmed by 7 bases and V by 2 bases; bases with no gene match: 7. This CDR3 is 14 amino acids long. From germline, CDR1 is MNHNS and CDR2 SASEGT. CDR3 DNA: TGTGCCAGCAGTGAATGGAGCGGGGTACGGACCCAGTACTTC. Its protein product is CASSEWSGVRTQYF.

This clone appeared a single time. The chain couples TRBV20-1 to TRBJ2-7, with a tentative D call TRBD2 (5 bases). The CDR3 is 14 residues long. Germline values: CDR1 DFQATT, CDR2 SNEGSKA (reference sequence). V was pared by 3 bases and J by 2 bases, with 14 bases between. The chain's CDR3 is CSASPREGPYEQYF. CDR3 DNA: TGCAGTGCTAGTCCGAGGGAAGGCCCCTACGAGCAGTACTTC.

The genes are TRBV3-1 (or the pseudogene TRBV3-2) and TRBJ1-1; TRBD1 aligns across 8 bases. In germline, CDR1 is LGHDT, CDR2 YNNKEL (reference sequence). The V and J ends lost 4 bases and 6 bases, in that order; junction bases with no gene match: 4. The CDR3 covers 13 residues. CDR3 residues: CASSPRTGSEAFF. In DNA form, the CDR3 reads TGTGCCAGCAGCCCCCGGACAGGGTCTGAAGCTTTCTTT.

V gene TRBV5-1 combines with J gene TRBJ2-1; 7 bases align to TRBD2. Germline V CDR1 and CDR2: SGHRS, YFSETQ. V lost 2 bases to trimming and J lost 3 bases; unmatched junction nucleotides: 8. The CDR3 contains 16 residues. The CDR3 protein is CASSLTASGVYNEQFF. The CDR3 DNA is TGCGCCAGCAGCTTAACGGCAAGCGGGGTCTACAATGAGCAGTTCTTC.

The genes are TRBV7-2 and TRBJ1-2; D is unclear. The CDR3 extends over 14 amino acids. Trimming stripped 6 bases from V and 4 bases from J, with 15 bases between. CDR1 SGHTA and CDR2 FQGNSA come from the germline V gene. Written as DNA, the CDR3 is TGTGCCAGCAGGAGGGATTGGGGTCCCTATGGCTACACCTTC. This encodes CASRRDWGPYGYTF.

The chain joins TRBV19 to TRBJ1-3; D uncertain. The germline CDR1 and CDR2 sequences are LNHDA and SQIVND (reference sequence). CDR3 length: 15 residues. V was trimmed by 5 bases and J by 0 bases, leaving 11 bases between them. The CDR3 sequence is CASSFTSSSGNTIYF. As DNA, the CDR3 is TGTGCCAGTAGTTTTACGTCGAGCTCTGGAAACACCATATATTTT.

This chain links TRBV29-1 with TRBJ2-3; TRBD2 is a possible D gene (7 bases). The V gene lost 6 bases and the J gene lost 6 bases, with 19 bases spanning the gap. The CDR3 sequence is 14 residues long. Germline V gene lookup returns CDR1 SQVTM and CDR2 ANQGSEA. The CDR3 region has the DNA TGCAGCGTGGGACTGGGGGGGCTCGTGGATACGCAGTATTTT. Translating gives CSVGLGGLVDTQYF.

This clone showed up just a few times. The chain combines TRBV10-1 with TRBJ2-7, with TRBD1 matching 9 bases. This CDR3 is 15 amino acids long. The ends lost 0 bases at V and 4 bases at J; junction bases unmatched: 4. Germline values: CDR1 WNHNN, CDR2 SYGVQD (reference sequence). The CDR3 region is CASSESGQGRYEQYF. For the CDR3, the DNA is TGCGCCAGCAGTGAGTCCGGACAGGGGCGGTACGAGCAGTACTTC.

The chain uses TRBV6-5 and TRBJ1-4, with D uncertain. Trimming removed 3 bases at V and 8 bases at J, with 16 bases between. Per germline, CDR1 MNHEY and CDR2 SVGAGI. The CDR3 has 15 residues. The chain's CDR3 is CASSYTGIQGEKLFF. CDR3 DNA sequence: TGTGCCAGCAGTTATACCGGGATACAAGGGGAAAAACTGTTTTTT.

V usage is TRBV2 and J usage is TRBJ2-2; D is unresolved. CDR1 is SNHLY, CDR2 FYNNEI, per germline. Trimming removed 6 bases from V and 2 bases from J, with 13 bases in between. This CDR3 is 15 amino acids long. The CDR3 sequence: CASSELAANTGELFF. As DNA, the CDR3 is TGTGCCAGCAGCGAACTGGCGGCCAACACCGGGGAGCTGTTTTTT.

This chain connects TRBV5-1 to TRBJ2-5, with 8 bases fitting TRBD1. The CDR3 totals 16 residues. The V segment lost 3 bases and the J segment 2 bases; nucleotides outside the gene matches: 9. The germline V gene encodes CDR1 SGHRS and CDR2 YFSETQ. The CDR3 is CASSWRHRGKQETQYF. In DNA, the CDR3 is TGCGCCAGCAGCTGGCGGCACAGGGGGAAGCAAGAGACCCAGTACTTC.

The chain recombines TRBV6-6 with TRBJ2-1; the D gene is possibly TRBD1 (5 bases). V gave up 5 bases and J gave up 0 bases, with 17 bases separating them. Germline loops: CDR1 MNHNY, CDR2 SVGAGI (reference sequence). The CDR3 sequence is 17 residues long. The CDR3 sequence: CASSRPPRGTSYNEQFF. CDR3 nucleotide sequence: TGTGCCAGCAGTCGGCCCCCTAGGGGTACCTCCTACAATGAGCAGTTCTTC.

This chain uses TRBV6-2 or TRBV6-3 with TRBJ2-7; no clear D. Per the germline V gene, CDR1 is MNHEY and CDR2 is SVGEGT. This CDR3 contains 12 residues. The V and J ends lost 5 bases and 3 bases respectively, with 8 bases between them. CDR3 region: CASSRSYYEQYF. CDR3 nucleotide sequence: TGTGCCAGCAGTCGGTCTTACTACGAGCAGTACTTC.

CDR3 DNA: TGTGCCAGCAGCTTAGTTCCAGATTTAGCGGGAGGCCCCTACAATGAGCAGTTCTTC. Amino acid sequence: CASSLVPDLAGGPYNEQFF. The chain has TRBV7-2 and TRBJ2-1; 10 bases are shared with TRBD2. The germline V gene has CDR1 SGHTA and CDR2 FQGNSA. The CDR3 consists of 19 residues. V lost 1 base and J lost 2; bases outside the gene matches: 11.

This sequence joins TRBV28 and TRBJ2-4; 7 bases are a match to TRBD1. The CDR3 runs to 17 residues. Germline V gene lookup returns CDR1 MDHEN and CDR2 SYDVKM. V lost 3 bases and J lost 3; bases outside the gene matches: 11. Here the CDR3 reads CASSFRTQGVVKNIQYF. The CDR3 region has the DNA TGTGCCAGCAGTTTCCGCACGCAGGGGGTAGTCAAAAACATTCAGTACTTC. The entire variable domain, with the rest obtained from reference TRBV28 and TRBJ2-4, is as follows: DVKVTQSSRYLVKRTGEKVFLECVQDMDHENMFWYRQDPGLGLRLIYFSYDVKMKEKGDIPEGYSVSREKKERFSLILESASTNQTSMYLCASSFRTQGVVKNIQYFGAGTRLSVL.

This clone was detected a few times. The genes are TRBV5-4 and TRBJ1-1, with TRBD1 identical over 10 bases. Germline CDR1 reads SGHNT; CDR2 reads YYREEE (reference sequence). There are 15 residues in the CDR3. The V gene end was trimmed by 4 bases and the J gene end by 5 bases; junction bases not matched to a gene: 8. Written as DNA, the CDR3 is TGTGCCAGCAGCCCACCGACAGGGGGCAGGACTGAAGCTTTCTTT. Its protein product is CASSPPTGGRTEAFF.

The chain couples TRBV7-9 to TRBJ1-2, with unresolved D. Per the germline V gene, CDR1 is SEHNR and CDR2 is FQNEAQ (reference sequence). V shed 1 base and J shed 4 bases, with 13 bases lying between them. The length of the CDR3 is 15 residues. CDR3 sequence reads: CASSLGFAQTYGYTF. Here the CDR3 DNA reads TGTGCCAGCAGCTTAGGGTTTGCACAAACCTATGGCTACACCTTC.

The rearrangement joins TRBV19 to TRBJ1-1, with D unclear. V shed 4 bases and J shed 3 bases, with 9 bases lying between them. CDR1 and CDR2 (germline): LNHDA, SQIVND (reference sequence). This CDR3 contains 13 residues. This chain's CDR3 is CASSTQIYTEAFF. In nucleotides, the CDR3 is TGTGCCAGTAGTACCCAAATTTACACTGAAGCTTTCTTT.

The rearrangement uses TRBV12-5 and TRBJ2-5; no clear D. Trimming left V 7 bases short and J 7 bases short, with 13 bases between. CDR1 and CDR2 (germline): LGHNT, FRNRAP. The CDR3 contains 12 residues. The chain's CDR3 is CASAPIGATQYF. CDR3 DNA sequence: TGTGCTAGTGCCCCCATCGGTGCGACCCAGTACTTC.

This sequence joins TRBV6-5 and TRBJ2-5; 11 bases are a match to TRBD2. CDR1 MNHEY and CDR2 SVGAGI come from the germline V gene. V lost 6 bases and J lost 6; bases outside the gene matches: 9. The CDR3 runs 15 residues. The CDR3 here is CASRRTSGSGKTQYF. The CDR3 DNA is TGTGCCAGCAGACGCACTAGCGGGAGTGGGAAGACCCAGTACTTC.

V gene TRBV5-1 combines with J gene TRBJ2-1; 10 bases agree with TRBD2. Germline CDR1 and CDR2: SGHRS and YFSETQ. The junction had 5 bases not matched to a gene; V was cut back by 3 bases and J by 2 bases. The CDR3 is 16 residues long. CDR3 region: CASSSSGGAPYNEQFF. The CDR3 DNA reads as TGCGCCAGCAGCTCGAGCGGGGGGGCGCCCTACAATGAGCAGTTCTTC.

The chain combines TRBV2 with TRBJ1-1, with D possibly TRBD1 on 6 matching bases. This CDR3 comprises 15 residues. CDR1 and CDR2 from the germline V gene are SNHLY and FYNNEI. Trimming cost V 1 base and J 3 bases, with 12 bases left between them. The CDR3 DNA is TGTGCCAGCAGTGAAGGGTTAGGGGGTCACACTGAAGCTTTCTTT. This gives the protein CASSEGLGGHTEAFF.

This clone was detected ten times or more. The CDR3 loop reads CATRKGLAGTGELFF. As DNA, the CDR3 is TGTGCCACCCGGAAGGGACTAGCGGGCACCGGGGAGCTGTTTTTT. This chain uses TRBV9 with TRBJ2-2, with 12 bases aligning to TRBD2. This CDR3 spans 15 amino acids. With 9 bases clipped from V and 4 bases from J, the junction kept 7 bases outside the gene matches. Germline values: CDR1 SGDLS, CDR2 YYNGEE.

The chain has TRBV19 and TRBJ1-6; possibly TRBD1 for D (5 bases). V was trimmed by 3 bases and J by 7 bases, leaving 22 bases between them. This CDR3 comprises 18 residues. Per the germline V gene, CDR1 is LNHDA and CDR2 is SQIVND (reference sequence). The CDR3 region has the DNA TGTGCCAGTAGTATGAGTTTGGGGAGCCCGCGGGGGAATTCACCCCTCCACTTT. Translation gives CASSMSLGSPRGNSPLHF.

V and J are TRBV27 and TRBJ2-2, with TRBD2 matching over 8 bases. Germline values: CDR1 MNHEY, CDR2 SMNVEV (reference sequence). The CDR3 loop spans 17 amino acids. Unmatched junction bases numbered 12, after V lost 6 bases and J lost 3 bases. This CDR3 reads CASRGWGLVRDTGELFF. CDR3 nucleotide sequence: TGTGCCAGCAGGGGTTGGGGACTAGTTAGGGACACCGGGGAGCTGTTTTTT.